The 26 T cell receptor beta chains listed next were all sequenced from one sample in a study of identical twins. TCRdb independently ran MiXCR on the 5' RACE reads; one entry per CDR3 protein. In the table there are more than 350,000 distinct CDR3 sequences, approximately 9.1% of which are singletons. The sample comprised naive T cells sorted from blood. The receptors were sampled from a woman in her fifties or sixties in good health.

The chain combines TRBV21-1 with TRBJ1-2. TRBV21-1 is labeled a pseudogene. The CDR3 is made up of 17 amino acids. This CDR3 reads CASSRSVPDPSFYGYTF. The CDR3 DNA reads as TGTGCCAGCAGCCGATCAGTCCCCGACCCCTCCTTCTATGGCTACACCTTC.

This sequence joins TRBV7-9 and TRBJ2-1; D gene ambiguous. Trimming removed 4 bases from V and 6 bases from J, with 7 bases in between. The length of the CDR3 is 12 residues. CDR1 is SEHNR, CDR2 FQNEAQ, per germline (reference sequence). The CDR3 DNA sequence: TGTGCCAGCAGCTCAGCCCCCAATGAGCAGTTCTTC. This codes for CASSSAPNEQFF.

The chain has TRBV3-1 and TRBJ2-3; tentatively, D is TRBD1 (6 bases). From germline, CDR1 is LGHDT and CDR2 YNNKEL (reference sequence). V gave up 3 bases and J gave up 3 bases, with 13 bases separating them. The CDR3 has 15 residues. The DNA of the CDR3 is TGTGCCAGCAGCCAGGACAGCCTCCGGACAGATACGCAGTATTTT. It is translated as CASSQDSLRTDTQYF.

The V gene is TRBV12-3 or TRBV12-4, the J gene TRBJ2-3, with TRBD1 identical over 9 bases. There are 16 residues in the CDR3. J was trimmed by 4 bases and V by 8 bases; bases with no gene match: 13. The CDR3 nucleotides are TGTGCCAGCTTACGGAGGGGGACAGGGACTTCAGATACGCAGTATTTT. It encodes CASLRRGTGTSDTQYF.

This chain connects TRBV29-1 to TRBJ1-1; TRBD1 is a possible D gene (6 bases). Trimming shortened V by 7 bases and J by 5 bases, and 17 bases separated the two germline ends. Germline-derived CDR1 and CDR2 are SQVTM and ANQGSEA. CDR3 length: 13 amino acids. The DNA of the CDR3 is TGCAGCGCCGCCCCAGGGGTTCGGACTGAAGCTTTCTTT. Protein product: CSAAPGVRTEAFF.

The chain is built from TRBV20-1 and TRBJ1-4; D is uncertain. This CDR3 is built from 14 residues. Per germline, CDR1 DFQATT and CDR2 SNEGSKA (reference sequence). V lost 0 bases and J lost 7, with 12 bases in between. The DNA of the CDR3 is TGCAGTGCTAGAGATAACGGGCGAGGTGAAAAACTGTTTTTT. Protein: CSARDNGRGEKLFF.

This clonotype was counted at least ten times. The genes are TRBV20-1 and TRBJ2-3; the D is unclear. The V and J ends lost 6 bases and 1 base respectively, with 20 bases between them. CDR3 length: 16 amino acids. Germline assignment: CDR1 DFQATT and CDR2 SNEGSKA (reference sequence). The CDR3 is CSAFIPALLGTDTQYF. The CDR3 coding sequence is TGCAGTGCGTTTATCCCAGCTTTACTCGGCACAGATACGCAGTATTTT.

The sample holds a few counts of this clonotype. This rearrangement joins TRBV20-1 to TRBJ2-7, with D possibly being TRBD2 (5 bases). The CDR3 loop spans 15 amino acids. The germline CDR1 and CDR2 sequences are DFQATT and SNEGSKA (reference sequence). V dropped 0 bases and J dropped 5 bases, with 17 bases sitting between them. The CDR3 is CSARDIGGSPNEQYF. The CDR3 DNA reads TGCAGTGCTAGAGATATCGGAGGCAGCCCCAACGAGCAGTACTTC.

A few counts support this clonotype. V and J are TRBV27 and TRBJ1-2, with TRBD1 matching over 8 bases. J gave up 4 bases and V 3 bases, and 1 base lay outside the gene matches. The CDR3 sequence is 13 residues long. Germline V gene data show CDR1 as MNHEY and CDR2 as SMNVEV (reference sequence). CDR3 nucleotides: TGTGCCAGCAGTTTTGGGACAGGCTATGGCTACACCTTC. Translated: CASSFGTGYGYTF.

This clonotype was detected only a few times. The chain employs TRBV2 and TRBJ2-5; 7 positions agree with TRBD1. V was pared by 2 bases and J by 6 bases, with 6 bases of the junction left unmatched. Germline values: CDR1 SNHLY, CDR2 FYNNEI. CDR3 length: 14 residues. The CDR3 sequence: CASSEPQGEQTQYF. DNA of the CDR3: TGTGCCAGCAGTGAACCGCAGGGGGAACAGACCCAGTACTTC.

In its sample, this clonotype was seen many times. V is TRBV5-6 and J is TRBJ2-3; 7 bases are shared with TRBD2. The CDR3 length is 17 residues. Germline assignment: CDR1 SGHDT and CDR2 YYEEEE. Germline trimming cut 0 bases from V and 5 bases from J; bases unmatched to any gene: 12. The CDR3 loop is CASSLGDLAAWGDTQYF. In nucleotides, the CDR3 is TGTGCCAGCAGCTTGGGGGACCTAGCGGCCTGGGGAGATACGCAGTATTTT.

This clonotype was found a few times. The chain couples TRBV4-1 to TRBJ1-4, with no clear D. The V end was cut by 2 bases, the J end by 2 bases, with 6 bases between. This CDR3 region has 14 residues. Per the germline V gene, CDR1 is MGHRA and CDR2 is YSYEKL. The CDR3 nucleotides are TGCGCCAGCAGCCAAAGGCTCACTAATGAAAAACTGTTTTTT. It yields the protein CASSQRLTNEKLFF.

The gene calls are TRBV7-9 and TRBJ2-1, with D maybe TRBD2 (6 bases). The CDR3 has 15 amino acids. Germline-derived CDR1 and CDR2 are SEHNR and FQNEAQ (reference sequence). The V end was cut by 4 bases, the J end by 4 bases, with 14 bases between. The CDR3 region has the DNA TGTGCCAGCAGCTGGGAGACTAGATCGTACAATGAGCAGTTCTTC. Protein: CASSWETRSYNEQFF.

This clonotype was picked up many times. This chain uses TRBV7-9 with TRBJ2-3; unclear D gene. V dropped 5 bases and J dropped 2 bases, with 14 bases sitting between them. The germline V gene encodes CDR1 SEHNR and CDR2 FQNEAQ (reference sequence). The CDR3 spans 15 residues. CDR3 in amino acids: CASSPTGPYTDTQYF. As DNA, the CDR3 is TGTGCCAGCAGCCCAACCGGGCCCTACACAGATACGCAGTATTTT.

The CDR3 sequence: CASSWGLAQVYNEQFF. The CDR3 DNA follows: TGTGCCAGCAGCTGGGGACTAGCGCAAGTTTACAATGAGCAGTTCTTC. The V gene is TRBV7-9, the J gene TRBJ2-1; 10 positions agree with TRBD2. Trimming cost V 4 bases and J 4 bases; bases outside gene matches: 7. The germline gives CDR1 SEHNR, CDR2 FQNEAQ (reference sequence). The CDR3 has 16 residues.

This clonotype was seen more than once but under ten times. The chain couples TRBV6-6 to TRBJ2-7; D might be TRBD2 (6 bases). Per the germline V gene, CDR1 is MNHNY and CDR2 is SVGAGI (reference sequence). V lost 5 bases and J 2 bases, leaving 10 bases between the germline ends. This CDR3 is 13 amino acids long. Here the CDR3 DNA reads TGTGCCAGCAGTCCCCGGGAGACCTACGAGCAGTACTTC. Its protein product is CASSPRETYEQYF.

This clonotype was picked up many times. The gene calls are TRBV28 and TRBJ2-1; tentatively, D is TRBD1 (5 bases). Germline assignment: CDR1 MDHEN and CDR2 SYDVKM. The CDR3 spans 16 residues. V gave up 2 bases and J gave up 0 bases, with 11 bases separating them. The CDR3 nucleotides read TGTGCCAGCAGTTTAGGGTCAGGGTTCTCCTACAATGAGCAGTTCTTC. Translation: CASSLGSGFSYNEQFF.

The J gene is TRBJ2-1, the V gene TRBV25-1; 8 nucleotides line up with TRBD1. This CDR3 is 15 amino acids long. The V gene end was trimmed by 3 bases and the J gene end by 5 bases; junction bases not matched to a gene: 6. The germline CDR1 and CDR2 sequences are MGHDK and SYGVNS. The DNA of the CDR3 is TGTGCCAGCAGTGATGGGGACAGGTTCCACAATGAGCAGTTCTTC. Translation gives CASSDGDRFHNEQFF.

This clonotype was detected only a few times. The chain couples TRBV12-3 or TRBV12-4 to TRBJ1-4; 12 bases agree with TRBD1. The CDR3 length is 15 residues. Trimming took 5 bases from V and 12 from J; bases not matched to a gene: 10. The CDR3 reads CASSRDRGRGMELFF. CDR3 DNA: TGTGCCAGCAGTCGGGACAGGGGGCGCGGTATGGAACTGTTTTTT.

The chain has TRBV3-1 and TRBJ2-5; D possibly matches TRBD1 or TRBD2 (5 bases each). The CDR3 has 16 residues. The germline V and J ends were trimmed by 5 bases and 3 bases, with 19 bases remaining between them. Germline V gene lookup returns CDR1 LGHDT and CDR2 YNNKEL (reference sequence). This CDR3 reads CASSAMGEQRKETQYF. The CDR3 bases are TGTGCCAGCAGCGCGATGGGGGAGCAGAGGAAAGAGACCCAGTACTTC.

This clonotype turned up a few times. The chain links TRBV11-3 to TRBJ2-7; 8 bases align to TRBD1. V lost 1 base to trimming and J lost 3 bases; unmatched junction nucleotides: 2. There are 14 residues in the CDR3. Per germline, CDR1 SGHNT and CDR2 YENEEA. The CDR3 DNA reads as TGTGCCAGCAGCTTAGGGGGACAGGTCTACGAGCAGTACTTC. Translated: CASSLGGQVYEQYF.

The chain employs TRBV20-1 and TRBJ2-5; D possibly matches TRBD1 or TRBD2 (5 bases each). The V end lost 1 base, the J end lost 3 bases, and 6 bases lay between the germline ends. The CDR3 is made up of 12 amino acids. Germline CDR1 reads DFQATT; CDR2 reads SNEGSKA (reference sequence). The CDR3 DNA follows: TGCAGTGCTAGAGGAGGGGAAGAGACCCAGTACTTC. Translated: CSARGGEETQYF.

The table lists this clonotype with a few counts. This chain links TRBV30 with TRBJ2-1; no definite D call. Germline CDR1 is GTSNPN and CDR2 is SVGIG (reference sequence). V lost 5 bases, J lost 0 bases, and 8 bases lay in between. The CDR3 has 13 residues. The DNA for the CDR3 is TGTGCCTGGGACTCGAGCTCCTACAATGAGCAGTTCTTC. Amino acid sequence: CAWDSSSYNEQFF. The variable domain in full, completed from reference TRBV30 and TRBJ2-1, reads SQTIHQWPATLVQPVGSPLSLECTVEGTSNPNLYWYRQAAGRGLQLLFYSVGIGQISSEVPQNLSASRPQDRQFILSSKKLLLSDSGFYLCAWDSSSYNEQFFGPGTRLTVL.

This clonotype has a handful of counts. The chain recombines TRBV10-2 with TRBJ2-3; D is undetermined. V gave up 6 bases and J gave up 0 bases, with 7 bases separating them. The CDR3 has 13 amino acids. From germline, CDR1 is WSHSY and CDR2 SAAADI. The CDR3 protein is CASSDRSTDTQYF. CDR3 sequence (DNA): TGCGCCAGCAGCGATCGAAGCACAGATACGCAGTATTTT.

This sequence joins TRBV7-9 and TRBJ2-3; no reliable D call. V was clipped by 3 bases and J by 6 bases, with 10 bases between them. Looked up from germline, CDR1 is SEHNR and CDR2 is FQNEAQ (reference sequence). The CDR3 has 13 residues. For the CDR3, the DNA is TGTGCCAGCAGCTTTCACTCGAGGGATACGCAGTATTTT. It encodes CASSFHSRDTQYF. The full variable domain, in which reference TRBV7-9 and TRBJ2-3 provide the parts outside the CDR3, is DTGVSQNPRHKITKRGQNVTFRCDPISEHNRLYWYRQTLGQGPEFLTYFQNEAQLEKSRLLSDRFSAERPKGSFSTLEIQRTEQGDSAMYLCASSFHSRDTQYFGPGTRLTVL.

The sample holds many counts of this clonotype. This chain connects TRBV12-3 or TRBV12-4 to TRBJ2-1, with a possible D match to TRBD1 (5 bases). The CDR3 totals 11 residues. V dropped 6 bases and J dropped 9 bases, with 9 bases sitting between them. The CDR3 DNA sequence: TGTGCCAGCAGGGATAGGGGTGAGCAGTTCTTC. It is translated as CASRDRGEQFF.